This T cell receptor beta chain was sequenced for a study of control samples from healthy donors and cancer patients. The CDR3 is 15 amino acids. V trimming: 4 bases; J trimming: 2 bases; junction bases outside the gene matches: 8. The germline V gene encodes CDR1 SGHDT and CDR2 YYEEEE. Here immunoSEQ multiplex PCR was the method, and the copy in TCRdb shows in-frame clones only, minus some. In the table there are about 120,000 clones, roughly 92% of which are singletons. V usage is TRBV5-6 and J usage is TRBJ2-7; 8 nucleotides align to TRBD1. The TCR sequence derives from a woman under 30 in good health. The specimen sequenced was blood. In DNA form, the CDR3 reads TGTGCCAGCAGCCAGGGGACAGGACTAACCTACGAGCAGTACTTC. Its translation: CASSQGTGLTYEQYF.